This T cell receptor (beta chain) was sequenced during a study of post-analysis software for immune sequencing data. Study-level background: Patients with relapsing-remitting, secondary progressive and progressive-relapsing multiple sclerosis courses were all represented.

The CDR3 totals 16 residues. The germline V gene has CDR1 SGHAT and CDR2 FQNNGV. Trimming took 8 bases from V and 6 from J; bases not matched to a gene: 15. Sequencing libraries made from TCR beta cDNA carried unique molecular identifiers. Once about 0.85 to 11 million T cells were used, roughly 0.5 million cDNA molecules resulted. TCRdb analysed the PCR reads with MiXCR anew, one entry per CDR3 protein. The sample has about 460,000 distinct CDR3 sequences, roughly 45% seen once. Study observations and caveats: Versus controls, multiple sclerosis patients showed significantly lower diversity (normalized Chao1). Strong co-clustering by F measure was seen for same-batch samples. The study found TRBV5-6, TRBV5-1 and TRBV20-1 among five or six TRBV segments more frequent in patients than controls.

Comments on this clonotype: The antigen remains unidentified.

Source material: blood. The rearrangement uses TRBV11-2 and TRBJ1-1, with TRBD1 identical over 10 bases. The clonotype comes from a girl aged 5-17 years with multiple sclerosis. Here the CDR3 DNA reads TGTGCCAGCTGCCCAGGACCGGGACAGGGGCCACCTGAAGCTTTCTTT. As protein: CASCPGPGQGPPEAFF.